The 20 T cell receptor beta chains below all came from one sample that was sequenced in a study of OX40 agonist ivuxolimab in advanced cancers. The repertoire was sequenced with immunoSEQ multiplex PCR; TCRdb's copy has only in-frame clones and lacks some. The table records about 58,000 clones, roughly 80% of them present only once. The material sequenced was CD4+ or CD8+ T cells sorted from blood, taken in a trial of the OX40 agonist ivuxolimab. These receptors originate from an adult with an advanced solid tumor such as melanoma, head and neck, liver or kidney cancer.

This chain links TRBV19 with TRBJ1-1; a weak D match, TRBD1 (5 bases). The CDR3 runs to 16 residues. Germline CDR1 and CDR2: LNHDA and SQIVND (reference sequence). The germline V and J ends were trimmed by 3 bases and 1 base, with 15 bases remaining between them. The CDR3 is CASSILRGEGNTEAFF. The CDR3 DNA is TGTGCCAGTAGTATTTTGAGGGGCGAGGGGAACACTGAAGCTTTCTTT.

The chain has TRBV18 and TRBJ2-5, with 11 nucleotides matching TRBD1. The germline gives CDR1 KGHSH, CDR2 LQKENI. Germline trimming cut 3 bases from V and 14 bases from J; bases unmatched to any gene: 8. This CDR3 contains 13 residues. The CDR3 nucleotides are TGTGCCAGCTCACCCAGGGACAGGGGGTATCCTTACTTC. It specifies CASSPRDRGYPYF.

The gene calls are TRBV2 and TRBJ2-2; 10 positions agree with TRBD1. This CDR3 is 15 amino acids long. Trimming took 6 bases from V and 2 from J; bases not matched to a gene: 3. Germline V gene data show CDR1 as SNHLY and CDR2 as FYNNEI. In DNA, the CDR3 is TGTGCCAGCAGCGGACAGGGGGGTAACACCGGGGAGCTGTTTTTT. Encoded protein: CASSGQGGNTGELFF.

The chain combines TRBV11-3 with TRBJ2-3; D call uncertain. In germline, CDR1 is SGHNT, CDR2 YENEEA. The CDR3 has 11 residues. V was cut by 4 bases and J by 5 bases, with 4 bases left in between. CDR3 amino acids: CASSSGDTQYF. CDR3 sequence (DNA): TGTGCCAGCAGCTCGGGAGATACGCAGTATTTT.

This sequence joins TRBV29-1 and TRBJ2-3; maybe TRBD1 (6 bases). Per the germline V gene, CDR1 is SQVTM and CDR2 is ANQGSEA. The CDR3 has 16 residues. Trimming pared 4 bases from V and 6 bases from J, leaving 23 bases between. Here the CDR3 reads CSVGGIDRYWVDTQYF. The CDR3 coding sequence is TGCAGCGTTGGGGGGATCGACAGGTACTGGGTGGATACGCAGTATTTT.

The table lists this clone with a count of one. The chain joins TRBV19 to TRBJ1-1; D gene uncertain. V lost 2 bases and J lost 4, with 20 bases in between. The CDR3 is made up of 17 amino acids. Looked up from germline, CDR1 is LNHDA and CDR2 is SQIVND (reference sequence). Written as DNA, the CDR3 is TGTGCCAGTAGTATAAGCGGCGGACCCTTGCAGGCCACTGAAGCTTTCTTT. The encoded protein is CASSISGGPLQATEAFF.

This chain joins TRBV7-6 and TRBJ2-3; 12 bases align to TRBD2. The V and J ends lost 5 bases and 2 bases, in that order; junction bases with no gene match: 8. The CDR3 is 17 amino acids. Germline V gene sequence: CDR1 SGHVS, CDR2 FNYEAQ. The CDR3 is CASSPSGRDQVTDTQYF. CDR3 bases: TGTGCCAGCAGCCCTAGCGGGAGGGACCAAGTCACAGATACGCAGTATTTT.

The V call is TRBV18, the J call TRBJ1-1; D perhaps matches TRBD1 (5 bases). The CDR3 has 15 residues. The V end lost 2 bases, the J end lost 1 base, and 11 bases lay between the germline ends. The V gene's germline CDR1 is KGHSH and CDR2 LQKENI. CDR3 sequence reads: CASSPMSQGNTEAFF. The CDR3 nucleotides are TGTGCCAGCTCACCAATGTCTCAGGGGAACACTGAAGCTTTCTTT.

The J gene is TRBJ2-7, the V gene TRBV5-4; 12 bases fit TRBD2. CDR3 length equals 16 residues. V lost 3 bases and J lost 3; bases outside the gene matches: 7. The germline gives CDR1 SGHNT, CDR2 YYREEE (reference sequence). The CDR3 coding sequence is TGTGCCAGCAGCTCTCCGGGACTAGCGGGTTTCTACGAGCAGTACGTC. It yields the protein CASSSPGLAGFYEQYV.

CDR3 in DNA: TGTGCCAGCAGCACCGGGACAGGGAACTATGGCTACACCTTC. It codes for CASSTGTGNYGYTF. The chain joins TRBV9 to TRBJ1-2, with 9 bases lining up with TRBD1. The CDR3 is 14 residues long. The germline V gene has CDR1 SGDLS and CDR2 YYNGEE. The J segment lost 2 bases and the V segment lost 4 bases, leaving 3 bases of the junction unmatched.

There are a few counts of this clone. This chain uses TRBV30 with TRBJ1-5; TRBD1 might be the D (6 bases). The CDR3 loop spans 13 amino acids. V was shortened by 4 bases and J by 4 bases, with 11 bases between the two germline ends. Per the germline V gene, CDR1 is GTSNPN and CDR2 is SVGIG (reference sequence). This CDR3 reads CAWTDSANQPQHF. The CDR3 bases are TGTGCCTGGACGGACAGTGCAAATCAGCCCCAGCATTTT.

This clone was detected only once. This sequence joins TRBV15 and TRBJ1-2, with D maybe TRBD1 (6 bases). The CDR3 totals 15 residues. Germline CDR1 reads LNHNV; CDR2 reads YYDKDF (reference sequence). V lost 0 bases and J lost 6, with 14 bases in between. This chain's CDR3 is CATSRDRGLGDGYTF. The CDR3 DNA reads as TGTGCCACCAGCAGAGATAGGGGGTTAGGGGATGGCTACACCTTC.

This chain uses TRBV7-6 with TRBJ2-6; D gene uncertain. CDR3 length: 15 amino acids. CDR1 and CDR2 (germline): SGHVS, FNYEAQ. V lost 3 bases and J lost 0, with 6 bases in between. CDR3 sequence reads: CASSFINSGANVLTF. The CDR3 DNA follows: TGTGCCAGCAGCTTTATCAACTCTGGGGCCAACGTCCTGACTTTC.

The chain links TRBV18 to TRBJ2-1; 10 bases fit TRBD2. The CDR3 has 17 residues. The V and J ends lost 2 bases and 5 bases, in that order; junction bases with no gene match: 9. Germline CDR1 reads KGHSH; CDR2 reads LQKENI. CDR3 DNA: TGTGCCAGCTCACCAAGGACTAGCGGAGGGAAGGACAATGAGCAGTTCTTC. It translates to CASSPRTSGGKDNEQFF.

The chain couples TRBV5-1 to TRBJ2-1, with TRBD2 matching over 13 bases. Germline values: CDR1 SGHRS, CDR2 YFSETQ. V shed 4 bases, J shed 0 bases, and the junction held 4 bases outside the gene matches. The CDR3 loop spans 17 amino acids. CDR3 in amino acids: CASSLTSGRVSYNEQFF. For the CDR3, the DNA is TGCGCCAGCAGCCTAACTAGCGGGAGGGTCTCCTACAATGAGCAGTTCTTC.

This sequence joins TRBV2 and TRBJ2-1; D might be TRBD2 (5 bases). The CDR3 loop spans 12 amino acids. Trimming took 3 bases from V and 7 from J, leaving 7 bases between them. Per germline, CDR1 SNHLY and CDR2 FYNNEI. CDR3 amino acids: CASSDRGNEQFF. The CDR3 DNA sequence: TGTGCCAGCAGTGACCGGGGAAATGAGCAGTTCTTC.

This rearrangement joins TRBV6-5 to TRBJ1-4; 7 bases match TRBD1. CDR1 is MNHEY and CDR2 is SVGAGI in the germline V gene. V shed 8 bases and J 7 bases; nucleotides not matched to a gene: 10. The CDR3 runs to 14 residues. The CDR3 DNA follows: TGTGCCAGCGGGGCTTACAGGGGATCTGAAAAACTGTTTTTT. Its translation is CASGAYRGSEKLFF.

The chain combines TRBV10-3 with TRBJ1-1, with TRBD1 as a possible D gene (6 bases). From germline, CDR1 is ENHRY and CDR2 SYGVKD. The CDR3 is made up of 14 amino acids. The germline V and J ends were trimmed by 7 bases and 1 base, with 13 bases remaining between them. This chain's CDR3 is CAITGGAGNTEAFF. CDR3 in DNA: TGTGCCATCACGGGGGGCGCGGGGAACACTGAAGCTTTCTTT.

This chain joins TRBV19 and TRBJ1-1, with TRBD1 matching 9 bases. Losses at the gene ends were 4 bases for V and 11 bases for J; bases not matched to a gene: 8. The CDR3 sequence is 13 residues long. The germline CDR1 and CDR2 sequences are LNHDA and SQIVND (reference sequence). The CDR3 sequence is CASSTGQGRVAFF. DNA for the CDR3: TGTGCCAGTAGTACCGGACAGGGGCGGGTCGCTTTCTTT.

The chain couples TRBV6-6 to TRBJ2-7; 8 bases map to TRBD2. Germline lookup yields CDR1 MNHNY and CDR2 SVGAGI (reference sequence). J was trimmed by 7 bases and V by 4 bases; bases with no gene match: 6. The CDR3 covers 13 residues. CDR3 in amino acids: CASSSPGGGEQYF. The CDR3 coding sequence is TGTGCCAGCAGTTCTCCGGGCGGGGGGGAGCAGTACTTC.